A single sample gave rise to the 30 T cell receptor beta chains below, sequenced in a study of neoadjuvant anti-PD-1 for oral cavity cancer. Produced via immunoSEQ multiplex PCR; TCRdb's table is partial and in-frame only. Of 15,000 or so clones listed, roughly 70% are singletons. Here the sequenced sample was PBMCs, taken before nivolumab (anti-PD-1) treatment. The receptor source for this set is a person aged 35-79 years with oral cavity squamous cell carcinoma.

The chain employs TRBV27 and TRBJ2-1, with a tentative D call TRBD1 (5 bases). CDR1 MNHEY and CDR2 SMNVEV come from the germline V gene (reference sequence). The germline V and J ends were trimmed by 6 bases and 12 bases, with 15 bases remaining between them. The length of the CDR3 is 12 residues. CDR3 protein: CASSQDRRGQFF. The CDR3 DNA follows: TGTGCCAGCAGCCAAGACAGAAGAGGGCAGTTCTTC.

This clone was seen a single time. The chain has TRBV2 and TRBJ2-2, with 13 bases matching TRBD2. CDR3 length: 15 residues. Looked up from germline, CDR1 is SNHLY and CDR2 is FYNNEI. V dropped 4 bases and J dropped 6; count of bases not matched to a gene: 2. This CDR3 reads CASSGTSGSSGELFF. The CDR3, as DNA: TGTGCCAGCAGTGGGACTAGCGGGAGTTCCGGGGAGCTGTTTTTT.

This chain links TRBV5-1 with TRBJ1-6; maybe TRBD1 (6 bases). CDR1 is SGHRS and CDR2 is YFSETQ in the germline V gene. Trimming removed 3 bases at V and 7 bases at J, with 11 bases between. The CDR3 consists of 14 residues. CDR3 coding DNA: TGCGCCAGCAGCTCCGAGGGGGGAAATTCACCCCTCCACTTT. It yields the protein CASSSEGGNSPLHF.

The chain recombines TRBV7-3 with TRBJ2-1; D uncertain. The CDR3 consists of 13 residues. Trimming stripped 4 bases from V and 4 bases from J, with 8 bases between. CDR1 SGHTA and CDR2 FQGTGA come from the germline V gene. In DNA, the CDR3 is TGTGCCAGCAGCTCCTCCGAGTACAATGAGCAGTTCTTC. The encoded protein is CASSSSEYNEQFF.

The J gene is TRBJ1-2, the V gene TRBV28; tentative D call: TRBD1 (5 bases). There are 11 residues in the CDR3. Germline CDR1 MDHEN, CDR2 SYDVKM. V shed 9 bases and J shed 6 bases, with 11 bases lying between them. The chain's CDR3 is CASTMTDGYTF. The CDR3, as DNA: TGTGCCAGTACTATGACAGATGGCTACACCTTC.

The CDR3 loop reads CASSSATGEHTGELFF. For the CDR3, the DNA is TGTGCCAGCAGCTCGGCGACAGGGGAACACACCGGGGAGCTGTTTTTT. V and J are TRBV5-4 and TRBJ2-2, with 8 positions matching TRBD1. Germline-derived CDR1 and CDR2 are SGHNT and YYREEE (reference sequence). The CDR3 is 16 residues long. With V trimmed by 3 bases and J by 3 bases, 7 bases remained unmatched.

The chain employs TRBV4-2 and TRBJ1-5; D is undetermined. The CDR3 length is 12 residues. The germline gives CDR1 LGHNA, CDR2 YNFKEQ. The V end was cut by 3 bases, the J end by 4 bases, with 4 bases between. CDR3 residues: CASSHENQPQHF. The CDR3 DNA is TGTGCCAGCAGCCACGAGAATCAGCCCCAGCATTTT.

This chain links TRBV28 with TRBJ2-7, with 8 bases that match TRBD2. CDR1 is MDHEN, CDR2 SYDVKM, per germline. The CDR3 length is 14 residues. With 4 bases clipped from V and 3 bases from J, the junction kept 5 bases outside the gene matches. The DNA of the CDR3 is TGTGCCAGCAGTTCCGGGACTAGGGGCTACGAGCAGTACTTC. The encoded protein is CASSSGTRGYEQYF.

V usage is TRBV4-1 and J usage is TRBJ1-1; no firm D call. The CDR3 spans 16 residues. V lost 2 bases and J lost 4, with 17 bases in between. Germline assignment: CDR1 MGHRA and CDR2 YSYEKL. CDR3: CASSQRPLRRVTEAFF. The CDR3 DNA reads TGCGCCAGCAGCCAAAGACCCCTGCGAAGGGTCACTGAAGCTTTCTTT.

This CDR3 is CAWSVLASGTGNGYTF. The CDR3 DNA is TGTGCCTGGAGTGTACTGGCGTCGGGGACAGGGAATGGCTACACCTTC. V is TRBV30 and J is TRBJ1-2; 9 nucleotides match TRBD1. The V gene end was trimmed by 0 bases and the J gene end by 6 bases; junction bases not matched to a gene: 11. Per the germline V gene, CDR1 is GTSNPN and CDR2 is SVGIG (reference sequence). The CDR3 length is 16 residues.

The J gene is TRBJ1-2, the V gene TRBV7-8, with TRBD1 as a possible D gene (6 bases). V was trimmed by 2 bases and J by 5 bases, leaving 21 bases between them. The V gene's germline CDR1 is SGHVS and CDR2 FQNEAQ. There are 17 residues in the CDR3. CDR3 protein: CASSLMGRGGIVYGYTF. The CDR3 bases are TGTGCCAGCAGCTTAATGGGGCGCGGGGGCATCGTATATGGCTACACCTTC. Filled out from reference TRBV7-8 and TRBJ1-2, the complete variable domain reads GAGVSQSPRYKVAKRGQDVALRCDPISGHVSLFWYQQALGQGPEFLTYFQNEAQLDKSGLPSDRFFAERPEGSVSTLKIQRTQQEDSAVYLCASSLMGRGGIVYGYTFGSGTRLTVV.

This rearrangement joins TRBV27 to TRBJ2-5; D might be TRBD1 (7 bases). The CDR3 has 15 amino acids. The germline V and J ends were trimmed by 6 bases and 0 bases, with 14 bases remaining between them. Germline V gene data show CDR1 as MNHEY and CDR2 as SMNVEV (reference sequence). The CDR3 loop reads CASRPGGPYQETQYF. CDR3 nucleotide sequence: TGTGCCAGCAGGCCAGGGGGGCCGTACCAAGAGACCCAGTACTTC.

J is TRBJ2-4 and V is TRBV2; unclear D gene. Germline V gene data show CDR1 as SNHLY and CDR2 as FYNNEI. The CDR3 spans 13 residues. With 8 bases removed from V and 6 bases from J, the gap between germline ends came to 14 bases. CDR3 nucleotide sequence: TGTGCCAGCTGTCTTGGCCAGATAAACATTCAGTACTTC. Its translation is CASCLGQINIQYF.

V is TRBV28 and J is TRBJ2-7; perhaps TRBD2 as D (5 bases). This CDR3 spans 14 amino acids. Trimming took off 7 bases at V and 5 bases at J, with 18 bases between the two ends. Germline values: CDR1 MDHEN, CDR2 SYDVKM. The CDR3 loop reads CASTRSGYSNEQYF. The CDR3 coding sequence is TGTGCCAGCACACGGTCGGGGTACTCTAACGAGCAGTACTTC.

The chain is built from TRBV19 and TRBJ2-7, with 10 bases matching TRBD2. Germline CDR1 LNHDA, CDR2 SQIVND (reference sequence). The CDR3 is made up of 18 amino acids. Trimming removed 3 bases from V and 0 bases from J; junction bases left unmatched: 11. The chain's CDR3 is CASSIRSSGRPSSYEQYF. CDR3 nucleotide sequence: TGTGCCAGTAGTATTAGGAGTAGCGGGAGGCCGAGCTCCTACGAGCAGTACTTC.

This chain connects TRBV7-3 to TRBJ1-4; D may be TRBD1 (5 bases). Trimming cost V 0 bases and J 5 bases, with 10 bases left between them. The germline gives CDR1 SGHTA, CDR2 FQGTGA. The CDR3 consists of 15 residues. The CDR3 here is CASSLTAGPNEKLFF. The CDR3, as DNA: TGTGCCAGCAGCTTAACGGCAGGGCCCAATGAAAAACTGTTTTTT.

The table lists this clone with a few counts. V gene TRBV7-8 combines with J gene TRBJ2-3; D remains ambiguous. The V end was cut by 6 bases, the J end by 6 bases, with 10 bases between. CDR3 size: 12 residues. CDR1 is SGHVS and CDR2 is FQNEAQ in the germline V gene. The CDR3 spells CASSHRRDTQYF. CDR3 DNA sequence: TGTGCCAGCAGTCACCGTCGGGATACGCAGTATTTT.

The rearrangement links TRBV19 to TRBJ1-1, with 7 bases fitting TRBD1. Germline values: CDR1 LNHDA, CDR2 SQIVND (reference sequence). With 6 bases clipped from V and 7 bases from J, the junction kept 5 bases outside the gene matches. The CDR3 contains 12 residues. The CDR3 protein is CASRFRDSEAFF. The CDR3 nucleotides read TGTGCCAGTAGATTTAGGGACAGTGAAGCTTTCTTT.

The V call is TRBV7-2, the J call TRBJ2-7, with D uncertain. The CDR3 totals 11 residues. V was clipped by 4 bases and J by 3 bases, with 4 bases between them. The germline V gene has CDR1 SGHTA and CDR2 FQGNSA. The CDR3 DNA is TGTGCCAGCAGCTCCTTCTACGAGCAGTACTTC. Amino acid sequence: CASSSFYEQYF.

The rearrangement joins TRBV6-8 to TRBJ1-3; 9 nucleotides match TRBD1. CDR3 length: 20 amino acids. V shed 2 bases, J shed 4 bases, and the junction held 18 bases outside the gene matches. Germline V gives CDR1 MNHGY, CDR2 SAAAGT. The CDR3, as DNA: TGTGCCAGCAGTTACCCACGGGGGACAGGGAGTTTATTCTCGGGAAACACCATATATTTT. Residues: CASSYPRGTGSLFSGNTIYF.

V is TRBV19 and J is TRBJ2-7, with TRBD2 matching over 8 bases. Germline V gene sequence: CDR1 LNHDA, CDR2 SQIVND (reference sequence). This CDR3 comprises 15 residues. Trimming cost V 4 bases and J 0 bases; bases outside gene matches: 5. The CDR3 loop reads CASSSGGYPSYEQYF. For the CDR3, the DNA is TGTGCCAGTAGTAGCGGGGGGTATCCCTCCTACGAGCAGTACTTC.

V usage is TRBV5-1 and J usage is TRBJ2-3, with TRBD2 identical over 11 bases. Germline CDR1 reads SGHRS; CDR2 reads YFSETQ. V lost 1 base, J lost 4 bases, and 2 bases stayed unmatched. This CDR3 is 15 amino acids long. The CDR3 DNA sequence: TGCGCCAGCAGCTTGTTAGCGGGAGGGGCAGATACGCAGTATTTT. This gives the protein CASSLLAGGADTQYF. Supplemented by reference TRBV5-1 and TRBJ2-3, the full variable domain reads KAGVTQTPRYLIKTRGQQVTLSCSPISGHRSVSWYQQTPGQGLQFLFEYFSETQRNKGNFPGRFSGRQFSNSRSEMNVSTLELGDSALYLCASSLLAGGADTQYFGPGTRLTVL.

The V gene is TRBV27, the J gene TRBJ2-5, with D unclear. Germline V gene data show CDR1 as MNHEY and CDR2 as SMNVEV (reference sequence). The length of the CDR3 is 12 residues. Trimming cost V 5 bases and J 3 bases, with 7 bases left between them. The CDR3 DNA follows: TGTGCCAGCAGTCCTCCTAAAGAGACCCAGTACTTC. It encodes CASSPPKETQYF.

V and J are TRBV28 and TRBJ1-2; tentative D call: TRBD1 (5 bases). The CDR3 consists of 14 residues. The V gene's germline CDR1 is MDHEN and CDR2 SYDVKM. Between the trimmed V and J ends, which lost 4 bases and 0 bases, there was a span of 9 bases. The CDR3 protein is CASSSGPANYGYTF. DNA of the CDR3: TGTGCCAGCAGTTCGGGACCTGCTAACTATGGCTACACCTTC.

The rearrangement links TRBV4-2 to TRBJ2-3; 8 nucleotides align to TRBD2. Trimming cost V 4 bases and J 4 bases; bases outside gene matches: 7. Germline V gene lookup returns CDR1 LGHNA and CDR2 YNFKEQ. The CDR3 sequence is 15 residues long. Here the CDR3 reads CASSRLSGGADTQYF. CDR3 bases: TGTGCCAGCAGCCGATTGAGCGGGGGCGCAGATACGCAGTATTTT.

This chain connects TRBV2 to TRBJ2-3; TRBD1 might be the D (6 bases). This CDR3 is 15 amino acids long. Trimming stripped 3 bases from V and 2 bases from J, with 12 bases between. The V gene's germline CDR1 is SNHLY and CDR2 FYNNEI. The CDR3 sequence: CASSDTGFSTDTQYF. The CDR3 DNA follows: TGTGCCAGCAGTGATACAGGGTTTTCCACAGATACGCAGTATTTT.

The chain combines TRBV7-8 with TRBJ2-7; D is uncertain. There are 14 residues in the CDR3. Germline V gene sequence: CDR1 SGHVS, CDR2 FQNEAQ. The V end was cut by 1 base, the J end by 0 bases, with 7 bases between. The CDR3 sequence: CASSLVAPSYEQYF. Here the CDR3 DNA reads TGTGCCAGCAGCTTAGTGGCTCCCTCCTACGAGCAGTACTTC. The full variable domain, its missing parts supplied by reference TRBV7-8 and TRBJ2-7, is GAGVSQSPRYKVAKRGQDVALRCDPISGHVSLFWYQQALGQGPEFLTYFQNEAQLDKSGLPSDRFFAERPEGSVSTLKIQRTQQEDSAVYLCASSLVAPSYEQYFGPGTRLTVT.

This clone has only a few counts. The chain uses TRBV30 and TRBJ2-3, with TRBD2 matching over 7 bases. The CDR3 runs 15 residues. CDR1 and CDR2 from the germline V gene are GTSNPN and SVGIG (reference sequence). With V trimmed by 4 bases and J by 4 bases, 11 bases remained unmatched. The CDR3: CAWTDRAGSADTQYF. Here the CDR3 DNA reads TGTGCCTGGACTGATCGAGCGGGGTCTGCAGATACGCAGTATTTT.

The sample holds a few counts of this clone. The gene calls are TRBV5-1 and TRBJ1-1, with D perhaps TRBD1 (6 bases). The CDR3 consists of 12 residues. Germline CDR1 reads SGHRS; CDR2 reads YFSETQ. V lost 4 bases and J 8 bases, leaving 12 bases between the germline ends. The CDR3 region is CASSIQGREAFF. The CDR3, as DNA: TGCGCCAGCAGCATACAGGGAAGGGAAGCTTTCTTT.

CDR3 in amino acids: CASRRDREYEQYF. DNA for the CDR3: TGTGCCAGCCGAAGGGACAGGGAGTACGAGCAGTACTTC. J is TRBJ2-7 and V is TRBV6-6, with 9 bases fitting TRBD1. The V segment lost 8 bases and the J segment 4 bases; nucleotides outside the gene matches: 6. This CDR3 is 13 amino acids long. Germline assignment: CDR1 MNHNY and CDR2 SVGAGI (reference sequence).